This T cell receptor (beta chain) appears in the sequencing data of a study of T cell responses to AZD1222 COVID-19 vaccine. On the study more broadly: Pooling of second doses given at about 4 or about 12 weeks was done. The study's findings and limits: At baseline, just five or six AZD1222 recipients tested seropositive. Across spike, vaccine-associated CD4 TCRs were found, dominant at 160-218 and 743-854. Researchers took repertoire samples only after the peak T cell response had come.

Measured with immunoSEQ multiplex PCR; TCRdb has only the in-frame clones, and not every one. The sample holds around 250,000 clones, 80% to 95% seen once. This clone was counted a single time. Its target is not known. The germline V gene has CDR1 MDHEN and CDR2 SYDVKM. The V gene lost 1 base and the J gene lost 1 base, with 7 bases spanning the gap. This CDR3 spans 14 amino acids. Specimen: peripheral blood, collected on day 0 of AZD1222 vaccination. The V gene is TRBV28, the J gene TRBJ1-1; D uncertain. This TCR was recovered from an adult in good health. Here the CDR3 reads CASSLLGENTEAFF. CDR3 sequence (DNA): TGTGCCAGCAGTTTATTGGGAGAGAACACTGAAGCTTTCTTT.